Listed below are T cell receptor beta chains from one sample, sequenced in a study of cytomegalovirus exposure and HLA in healthy donors. Assay: immunoSEQ multiplex PCR; the TCRdb copy retains only in-frame clones and omits some. Seen here are around 150,000 clones, around 63% observed once, and the top ten hold about 1.5%. The specimen sequenced was PBMCs. All receptors derive from a human donor in good health. The CDR3 runs from the conserved cysteine through the conserved F or W. A D gene is named only where the DNA matches it firmly. Clone size appears in some rows only: once, few, many, or a class for an expanded clone.

TRBV28,TRBJ2-1,TRBD2,-,CPEPGLRYNEQFF,TGTCCTGAGCCGGGACTAAGATACAATGAGCAGTTCTTC
TRBV28,TRBJ1-1,TRBD1,-,CANSRGETGGEAFF,TGTGCCAACAGTCGGGGGGAAACAGGGGGGGAAGCTTTCTTT
TRBV7-8,TRBJ1-4,TRBD1,-,CASRYDRDTEKLFF,TGTGCCAGCAGATACGACAGGGACACTGAAAAACTGTTTTTT
TRBV28,TRBJ1-5,TRBD1,-,CATRTGGAYSNQPQHF,TGTGCCACCAGGACAGGGGGAGCGTATAGCAATCAGCCCCAGCATTTT
TRBV25-1,TRBJ2-1,-,-,CASSPGGLNEQFF,TGTGCCAGCAGTCCCGGAGGACTCAATGAGCAGTTCTTC
TRBV7-9,TRBJ1-5,-,-,CASSLDTGPQHF,TGTGCCAGCAGCTTAGATACGGGGCCCCAGCATTTT
TRBV4-1,TRBJ2-7,TRBD2,-,CASSLTSGAYEQYF,TGCGCCAGCAGCCTGACTAGCGGGGCCTACGAGCAGTACTTC
TRBV4-1,TRBJ2-3,-,-,CASKRGGADTQYF,TGCGCCAGCAAGAGGGGCGGGGCAGATACGCAGTATTTT
TRBV28,TRBJ2-7,-,few,CASILTGTYEQYF,TGTGCCAGCATTTTGACGGGTACCTACGAGCAGTACTTC
TRBV2,TRBJ2-2,-,-,CASSRGLSGELFF,TGTGCCAGCAGTCGGGGACTGAGCGGGGAGCTGTTTTTT
TRBV7-2,TRBJ2-5,-,few,CASSHGDRETQYF,TGTGCCAGCAGCCACGGGGATAGGGAGACCCAGTACTTC
TRBV9,TRBJ2-7,-,-,CASSVEGASYEQYF,TGTGCCAGCAGCGTGGAGGGGGCTTCCTACGAGCAGTACTTC
TRBV6-1,TRBJ2-7,-,-,CASSWTYLYEQYF,TGTGCCAGCAGTTGGACTTACCTCTACGAGCAGTACTTC
TRBV19,TRBJ2-7,-,-,CATRLGQLGAEQYF,TGTGCCACACGCCTCGGGCAGTTAGGGGCGGAGCAGTACTTC
TRBV18,TRBJ1-2,TRBD1,-,CASSIPGTGNYGYTF,TGTGCCAGCTCCATCCCCGGGACAGGGAACTATGGCTACACCTTC
TRBV11-2,TRBJ2-5,TRBD1,-,CASSSIRDRGGPETQYF,TGTGCCAGCAGCTCCATCCGGGACAGGGGAGGACCAGAGACCCAGTACTTC
TRBV7-9,TRBJ2-3,TRBD2,-,CASSLKAGGGTDTQYF,TGTGCCAGCAGCCTAAAAGCGGGAGGGGGCACAGATACGCAGTATTTT
TRBV2,TRBJ2-7,-,few,CASSDGSEVYEQYF,TGTGCCAGCAGTGATGGGTCGGAGGTCTACGAGCAGTACTTC
TRBV7-3,TRBJ2-3,TRBD1,-,CASSPTTAGQGVGTDTQYF,TGTGCCAGCAGCCCCACCACTGCGGGACAGGGAGTAGGTACAGATACGCAGTATTTT
TRBV4-1,TRBJ1-6,TRBD1,-,CASSPNQGAFSPLHF,TGCGCCAGCAGCCCGAATCAGGGGGCATTTTCACCCCTCCACTTT
TRBV5-4,TRBJ2-5,TRBD2,-,CASSLGTSGRLETQYF,TGTGCCAGCAGCTTGGGGACTAGCGGGAGACTGGAGACCCAGTACTTC
TRBV12-5,TRBJ1-1,TRBD1,once,CASGLGTGVYTEAFF,TGTGCTAGTGGTTTGGGGACAGGGGTGTACACTGAAGCTTTCTTT
TRBV27,TRBJ1-1,TRBD1,-,CASSSPLRGRLETEAFF,TGTGCCAGCAGTTCCCCACTCAGGGGGCGTCTGGAAACTGAAGCTTTCTTT
TRBV5-1,TRBJ2-7,-,-,CASSEGVIDEQYF,TGCGCCAGCAGCGAGGGGGTGATCGACGAGCAGTACTTC
TRBV29-1,TRBJ2-7,-,-,CSVGGPTAYEQYF,TGCAGCGTTGGGGGGCCCACCGCCTACGAGCAGTACTTC
TRBV29-1,TRBJ2-1,-,few,CSLSLGRSYNEQFF,TGCAGTCTTTCTTTGGGGAGATCCTACAATGAGCAGTTCTTC
TRBV6-5,TRBJ2-7,-,-,CASGLGGAGYEQYF,TGTGCCAGCGGGTTGGGGGGGGCAGGTTACGAGCAGTACTTC
TRBV18,TRBJ2-5,-,few,CASSPSRGETQYF,TGTGCCAGCTCACCCAGTCGGGGAGAGACCCAGTACTTC
TRBV7-3,TRBJ2-1,-,-,CASSPQGRTRDYNYNEQFF,TGTGCCAGCAGCCCACAGGGCAGAACCCGGGACTACAACTACAATGAGCAGTTCTTC
TRBV7-2,TRBJ2-7,-,-,CASSPMTTLEQYF,TGTGCCAGCAGCCCAATGACTACCTTGGAGCAGTACTTC
TRBV7-8,TRBJ2-3,-,once,CASSLLSSVSTDTQYF,TGTGCCAGCAGCTTATTGTCTAGCGTTAGCACAGATACGCAGTATTTT
TRBV9,TRBJ1-2,TRBD1,-,CASSASGTGDYGYTF,TGTGCCAGCAGCGCCTCCGGGACAGGTGACTATGGCTACACCTTC
TRBV11-3,TRBJ2-3,-,-,CASSLQIPSVPSTDTQYF,TGTGCCAGCAGCTTACAAATTCCTAGCGTTCCTAGCACAGATACGCAGTATTTT
TRBV28,TRBJ2-1,-,-,CASSPQYNEQFF,TGTGCCAGCAGCCCCCAATACAATGAGCAGTTCTTC
TRBV14,TRBJ2-7,TRBD2,-,CASSQGGYYEQYF,TGTGCCAGCAGCCAGGGGGGGTATTACGAGCAGTACTTC
TRBV7-9,TRBJ1-2,TRBD1,few,CASSFTGGYGYTF,TGTGCCAGCAGCTTTACAGGGGGCTATGGCTACACCTTC